This record covers a single TCR beta chain. The antigen is unknown. RNA transcripts provided the source from which TCR beta CDR3 regions were amplified. TCR CDR3 underwent first-round RT-PCR with the HTBI primer set. TCRdb redid the calling of the multiplex PCR reads with MiXCR, one entry per CDR3 protein. The table records hundreds of thousands of distinct CDR3 sequences, 13% to 15% of them present only once. The definition of stable Graves' hyperthyroidism was no ophthalmopathy progression within 18 months. The entry originates in a study of T cells in Graves' hyperthyroidism and ophthalmopathy. Findings and caveats of the study: Ophthalmopathy, which appeared later, was predicted by the model a median about 6 months before onset.

The sample taken for sequencing was blood. The receptor was derived from a woman aged 18-29 years with Graves' hyperthyroidism.

The CDR3 sequence is CAWLTSGSSHEQFF. CDR3 bases: TGTGCCTGGCTGACTAGCGGGAGTTCCCATGAGCAGTTCTTC. This chain connects TRBV30 to TRBJ2-1; 12 positions match TRBD2. The CDR3 runs 14 residues. CDR1 is GTSNPN, CDR2 SVGIG, per germline (reference sequence). The V segment lost 5 bases and the J segment 8 bases; nucleotides outside the gene matches: 7. Together with reference TRBV30 and TRBJ2-1, the CDR3 gives the full variable domain: SQTIHQWPATLVQPVGSPLSLECTVEGTSNPNLYWYRQAAGRGLQLLFYSVGIGQISSEVPQNLSASRPQDRQFILSSKKLLLSDSGFYLCAWLTSGSSHEQFFGPGTRLTVL.